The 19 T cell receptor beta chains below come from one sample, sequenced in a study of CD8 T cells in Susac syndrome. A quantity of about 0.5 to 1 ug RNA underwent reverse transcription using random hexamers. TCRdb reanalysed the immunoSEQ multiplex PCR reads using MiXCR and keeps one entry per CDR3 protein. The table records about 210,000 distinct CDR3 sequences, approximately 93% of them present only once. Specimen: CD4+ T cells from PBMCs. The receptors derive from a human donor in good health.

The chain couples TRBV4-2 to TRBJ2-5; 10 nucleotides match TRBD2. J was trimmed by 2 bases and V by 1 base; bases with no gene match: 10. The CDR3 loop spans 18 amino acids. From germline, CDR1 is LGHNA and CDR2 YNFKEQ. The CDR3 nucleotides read TGTGCCAGCAGCCAAGGAGACCTCCTAGCGGGGGTTCAAGAGACCCAGTACTTC. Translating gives CASSQGDLLAGVQETQYF.

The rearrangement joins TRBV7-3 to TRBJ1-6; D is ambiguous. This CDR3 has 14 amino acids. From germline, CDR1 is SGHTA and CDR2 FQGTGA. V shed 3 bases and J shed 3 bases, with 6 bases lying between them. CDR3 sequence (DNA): TGTGCCAGCAGCTTCGACAACTATAATTCACCCCTCCACTTT. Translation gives CASSFDNYNSPLHF.

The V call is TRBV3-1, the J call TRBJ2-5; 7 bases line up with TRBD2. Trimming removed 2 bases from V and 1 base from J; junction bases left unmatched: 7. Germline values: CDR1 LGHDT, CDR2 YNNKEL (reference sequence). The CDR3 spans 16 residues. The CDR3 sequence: CASSQSAGVLQETQYF. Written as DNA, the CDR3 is TGTGCCAGCAGCCAATCGGCGGGGGTCCTCCAAGAGACCCAGTACTTC.

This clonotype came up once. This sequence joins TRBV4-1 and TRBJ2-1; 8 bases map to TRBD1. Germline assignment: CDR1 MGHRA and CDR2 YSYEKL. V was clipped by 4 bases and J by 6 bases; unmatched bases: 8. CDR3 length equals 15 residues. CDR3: CASSPQGVRRNEQFF. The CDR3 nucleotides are TGCGCCAGCAGCCCACAGGGGGTCCGCCGCAATGAGCAGTTCTTC.

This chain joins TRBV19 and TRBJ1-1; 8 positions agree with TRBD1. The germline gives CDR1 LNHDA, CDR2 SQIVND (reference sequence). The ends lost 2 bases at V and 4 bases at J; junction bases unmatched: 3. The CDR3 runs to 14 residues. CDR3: CASSISQGATEAFF. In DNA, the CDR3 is TGTGCCAGTAGTATATCGCAGGGGGCCACTGAAGCTTTCTTT.

The CDR3 DNA reads as TGTGCCAGCAGCTTAAAACAGGGATTTACTGAAGCTTTCTTT. Its translation: CASSLKQGFTEAFF. This sequence joins TRBV7-3 and TRBJ1-1, with D perhaps TRBD1 (6 bases). V lost 1 base to trimming and J lost 5 bases, with 11 bases between them. The CDR3 spans 14 residues. The germline V gene has CDR1 SGHTA and CDR2 FQGTGA.

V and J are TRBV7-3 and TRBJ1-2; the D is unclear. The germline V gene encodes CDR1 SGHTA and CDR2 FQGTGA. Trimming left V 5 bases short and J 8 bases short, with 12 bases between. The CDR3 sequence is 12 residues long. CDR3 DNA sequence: TGTGCCAGCAGCGGGGAGATGCACGGCTACACCTTC. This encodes CASSGEMHGYTF.

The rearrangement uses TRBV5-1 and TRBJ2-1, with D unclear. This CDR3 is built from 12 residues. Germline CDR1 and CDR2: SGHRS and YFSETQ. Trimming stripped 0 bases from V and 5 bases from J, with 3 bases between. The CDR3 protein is CASSLVHNEQFF. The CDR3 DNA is TGCGCCAGCAGCTTGGTGCACAATGAGCAGTTCTTC.

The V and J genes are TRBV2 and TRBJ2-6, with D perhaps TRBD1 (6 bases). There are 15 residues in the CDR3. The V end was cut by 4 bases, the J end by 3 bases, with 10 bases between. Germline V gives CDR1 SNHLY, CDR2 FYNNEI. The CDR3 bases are TGTGCCAGCAGTGCCCAGGGGCTTGGGGCCAACGTCCTGACTTTC. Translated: CASSAQGLGANVLTF. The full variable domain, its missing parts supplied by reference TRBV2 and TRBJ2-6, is EPEVTQTPSHQVTQMGQEVILRCVPISNHLYFYWYRQILGQKVEFLVSFYNNEISEKSEIFDDQFSVERPDGSNFTLKIRSTKLEDSAMYFCASSAQGLGANVLTFGAGSRLTVL.

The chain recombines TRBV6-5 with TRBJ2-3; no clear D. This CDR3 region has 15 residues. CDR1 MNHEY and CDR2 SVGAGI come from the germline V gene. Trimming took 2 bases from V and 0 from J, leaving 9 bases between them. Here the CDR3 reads CASSYTERSTDTQYF. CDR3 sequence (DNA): TGTGCCAGCAGTTACACGGAGAGGAGCACAGATACGCAGTATTTT.

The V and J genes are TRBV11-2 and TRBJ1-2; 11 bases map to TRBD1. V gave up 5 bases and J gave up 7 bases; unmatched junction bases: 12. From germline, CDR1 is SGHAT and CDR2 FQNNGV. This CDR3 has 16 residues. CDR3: CASSPRGTGTGGGYTF. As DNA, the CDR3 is TGTGCCAGCAGCCCTAGGGGCACCGGGACAGGGGGTGGCTACACCTTC.

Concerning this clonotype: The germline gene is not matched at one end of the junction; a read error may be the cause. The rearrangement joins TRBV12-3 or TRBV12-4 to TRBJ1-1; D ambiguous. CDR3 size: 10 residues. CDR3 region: CASSLPGVIF. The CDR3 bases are TGTGCCAGCAGTTTGCCGGGAGTAATCTTT.

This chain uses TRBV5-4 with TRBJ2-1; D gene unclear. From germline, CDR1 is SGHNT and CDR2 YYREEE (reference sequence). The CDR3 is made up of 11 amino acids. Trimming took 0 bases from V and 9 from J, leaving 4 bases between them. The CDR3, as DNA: TGTGCCAGCAGCTTGGCGATTGAGCAGTTCTTC. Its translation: CASSLAIEQFF.

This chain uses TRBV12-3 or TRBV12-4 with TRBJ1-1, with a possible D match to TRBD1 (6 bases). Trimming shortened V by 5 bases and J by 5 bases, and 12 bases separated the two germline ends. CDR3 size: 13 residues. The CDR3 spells CASSPSGVTEAFF. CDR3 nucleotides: TGTGCCAGCAGTCCCTCAGGGGTTACTGAAGCTTTCTTT.

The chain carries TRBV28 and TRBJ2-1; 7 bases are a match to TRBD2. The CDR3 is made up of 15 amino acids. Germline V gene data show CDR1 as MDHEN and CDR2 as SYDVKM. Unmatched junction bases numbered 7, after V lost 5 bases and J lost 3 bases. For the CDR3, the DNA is TGTGCCAGCAGTACCGGGGGGTCCATCTACAATGAGCAGTTCTTC. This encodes CASSTGGSIYNEQFF.

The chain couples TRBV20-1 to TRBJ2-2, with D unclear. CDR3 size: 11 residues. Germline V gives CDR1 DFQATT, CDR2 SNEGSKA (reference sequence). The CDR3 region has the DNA TGCAGCACCCCTGGCACCGGGGAGCTGTTTTTT. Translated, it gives CSTPGTGELFF.

The CDR3 nucleotides are TGTGCCAGCAGTGAGAATTATAGCAATCAGCCCCAGCATTTT. Encoded protein: CASSENYSNQPQHF. The chain links TRBV6-1 to TRBJ1-5; D not resolved. Trimming pared 3 bases from V and 0 bases from J, leaving 6 bases between. The germline V gene has CDR1 MNHNS and CDR2 SASEGT. The CDR3 spans 14 residues.

The CDR3 reads CSARERGGRRNEQFF. In DNA, the CDR3 is TGCAGTGCTAGGGAGCGGGGGGGCCGACGGAATGAGCAGTTCTTC. The chain carries TRBV20-1 and TRBJ2-1, with 10 positions matching TRBD2. This CDR3 is built from 15 residues. The V gene end was trimmed by 3 bases and the J gene end by 7 bases; junction bases not matched to a gene: 9. Looked up from germline, CDR1 is DFQATT and CDR2 is SNEGSKA (reference sequence).

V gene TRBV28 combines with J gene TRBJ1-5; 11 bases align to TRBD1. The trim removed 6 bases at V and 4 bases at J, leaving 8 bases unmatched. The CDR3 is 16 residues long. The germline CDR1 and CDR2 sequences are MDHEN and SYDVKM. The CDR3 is CASSPDRGLGNQPQHF. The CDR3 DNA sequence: TGTGCCAGCAGCCCGGACAGGGGGCTTGGAAATCAGCCCCAGCATTTT.